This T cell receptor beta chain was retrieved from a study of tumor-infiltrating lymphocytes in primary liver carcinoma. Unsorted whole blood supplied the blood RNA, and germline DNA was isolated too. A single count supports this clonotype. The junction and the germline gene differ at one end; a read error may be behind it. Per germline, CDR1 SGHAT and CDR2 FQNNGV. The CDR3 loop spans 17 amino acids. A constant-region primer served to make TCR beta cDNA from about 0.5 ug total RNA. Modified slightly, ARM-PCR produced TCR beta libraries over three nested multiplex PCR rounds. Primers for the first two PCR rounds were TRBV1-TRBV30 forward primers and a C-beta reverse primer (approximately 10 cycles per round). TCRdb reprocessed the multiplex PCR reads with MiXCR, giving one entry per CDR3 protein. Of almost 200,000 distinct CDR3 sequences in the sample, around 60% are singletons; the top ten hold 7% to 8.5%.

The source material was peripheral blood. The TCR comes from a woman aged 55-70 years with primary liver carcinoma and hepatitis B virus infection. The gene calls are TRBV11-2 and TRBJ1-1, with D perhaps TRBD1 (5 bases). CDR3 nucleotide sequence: TGTGCCAGCAGCTTGCGACAGAGGGCGATCCTGAACACTGAAGCTGTCTTT. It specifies CASSLRQRAILNTEAVF. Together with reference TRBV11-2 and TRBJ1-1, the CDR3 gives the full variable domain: EAGVAQSPRYKIIEKRQSVAFWCNPISGHATLYWYQQILGQGPKLLIQFQNNGVVDDSQLPKDRFSAERLKGVDSTLKIQPAKLEDSAVYLCASSLRQRAILNTEAVFGQGTRLTVV.